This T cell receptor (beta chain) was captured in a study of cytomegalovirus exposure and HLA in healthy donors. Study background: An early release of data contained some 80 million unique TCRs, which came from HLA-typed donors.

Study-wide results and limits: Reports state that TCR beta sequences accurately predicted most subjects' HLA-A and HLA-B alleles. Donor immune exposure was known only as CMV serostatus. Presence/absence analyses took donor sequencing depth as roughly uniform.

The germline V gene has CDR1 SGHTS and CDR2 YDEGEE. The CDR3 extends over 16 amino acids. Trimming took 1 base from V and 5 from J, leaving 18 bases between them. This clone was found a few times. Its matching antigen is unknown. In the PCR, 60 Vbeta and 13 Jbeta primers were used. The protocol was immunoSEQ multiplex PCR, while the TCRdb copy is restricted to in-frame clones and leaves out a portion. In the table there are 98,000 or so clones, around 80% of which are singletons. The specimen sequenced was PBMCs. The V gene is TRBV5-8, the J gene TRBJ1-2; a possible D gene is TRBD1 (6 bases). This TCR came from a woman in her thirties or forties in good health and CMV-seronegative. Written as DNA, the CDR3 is TGTGCCAGCAGCTTGAAGGACAGCGATGGGATTTATGGCTACACCTTC. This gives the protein CASSLKDSDGIYGYTF.